This T cell receptor beta chain was recorded in a study of T cells in Graves' hyperthyroidism and ophthalmopathy. Study in general: Sampling of peripheral blood happened at initial diagnosis, prior to any treatment. Study-level findings and limits: Blood shared most expanded thyroid clonotypes above 0.001.

In this sample, this clonotype turned up a few times. The antigen remains unidentified. The TCR beta CDR3 regions underwent amplification using RNA transcripts as the source. A first-round RT-PCR of the TCR CDR3 used the HTBI primer set. TCRdb itself ran the multiplex PCR reads through MiXCR, one entry per CDR3 protein. The table includes about 580,000 distinct CDR3 sequences, roughly 13% detected once. Germline CDR1 is SEHNR and CDR2 is FQNEAQ (reference sequence). V lost 3 bases to trimming and J lost 0 bases, with 8 bases between them. The CDR3 runs 15 residues. V gene TRBV7-9 combines with J gene TRBJ2-2; possibly TRBD1 for D (6 bases). The receptor's source is a woman in her 30s with Graves' hyperthyroidism that later progressed to Graves' ophthalmopathy. The sequencing input was blood. The CDR3 sequence: CASSLGQSNTGELFF. The CDR3 DNA reads TGTGCCAGCAGCTTGGGACAATCGAACACCGGGGAGCTGTTTTTT.